The clone carrying this T cell receptor (beta chain) was counted many times. Its antigen is not known. The data are from a study of T cells after yellow fever vaccination. Broader study findings: Contamination of FACS-sorted repertoires by abundant clonotypes from the bulk population could occur.

MiXCR, run by TCRdb on the 5' RACE reads, gives a single entry per CDR3 protein. The sample has a few hundred thousand distinct CDR3 sequences; less than 4.5% are singletons. Germline CDR1 MGHRA, CDR2 YSYEKL. CDR3 length equals 15 residues. Trimming took 2 bases from V and 7 from J, leaving 15 bases between them. Sequences were derived from PBMCs, sampled on the day of the yellow fever booster vaccination. This clonotype was sampled from a man younger than 35 who received the YFV17D yellow fever vaccine. This chain uses TRBV4-1 with TRBJ1-5; D remains ambiguous. Here the CDR3 reads CASSQTFREGQPQHF. The CDR3 DNA sequence: TGCGCCAGCAGCCAAACCTTCCGGGAAGGGCAGCCCCAGCATTTT.